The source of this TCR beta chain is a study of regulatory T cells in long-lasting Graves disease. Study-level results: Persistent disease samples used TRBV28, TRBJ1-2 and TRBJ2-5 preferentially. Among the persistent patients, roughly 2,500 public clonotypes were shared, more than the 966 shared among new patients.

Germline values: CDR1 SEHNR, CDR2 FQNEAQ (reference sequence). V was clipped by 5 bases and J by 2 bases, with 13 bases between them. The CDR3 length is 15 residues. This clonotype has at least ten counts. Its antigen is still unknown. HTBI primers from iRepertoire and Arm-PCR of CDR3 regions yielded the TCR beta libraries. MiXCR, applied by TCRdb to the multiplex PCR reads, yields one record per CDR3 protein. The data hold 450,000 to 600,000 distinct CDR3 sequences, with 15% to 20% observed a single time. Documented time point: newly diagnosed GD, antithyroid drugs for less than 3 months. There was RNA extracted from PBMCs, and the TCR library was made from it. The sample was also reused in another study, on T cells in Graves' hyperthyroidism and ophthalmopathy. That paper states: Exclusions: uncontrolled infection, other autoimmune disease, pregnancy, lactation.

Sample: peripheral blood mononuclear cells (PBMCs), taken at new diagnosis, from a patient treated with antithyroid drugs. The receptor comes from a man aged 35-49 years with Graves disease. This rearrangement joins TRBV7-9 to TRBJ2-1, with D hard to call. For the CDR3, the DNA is TGTGCCAGCAGCCCCCACGGTCGAGCCTACAATGAGCAGTTCTTC. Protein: CASSPHGRAYNEQFF.